This is a list of T cell receptor beta chains from one sample in a study of T-cell reconstitution after alpha-beta-depleted transplantation in children. TCRdb recomputed calls from the PCR reads with MiXCR, one row per CDR3 protein. The top ten hold roughly 41% of the sample, which has hundreds of thousands of distinct CDR3 sequences, 15% to 20% seen once. This material consisted of PBMCs, mostly from graft donor cells, taken 360 days after TCRalphabeta/CD19-depleted stem cell transplant. These receptors came from a male patient between 2 and 15 years old who had a stem cell transplant for acute lymphoblastic leukemia, so the T cells may come from the graft donor. Each CDR3 is given with its conserved first and last residue. The order of the fields is J gene, D gene, clone size, V gene, CDR3 protein, CDR3 DNA. The D gene is left open where the match is weak. Expanded clones get a size class; other rows say once, few or many, or leave the size out.

>TRBJ1-4|TRBD1|few|TRBV5-1
CASSWTGEGGKLFF
TGCGCCAGCAGCTGGACAGGGGAAGGAGGAAAACTGTTTTTT
>TRBJ2-1|TRBD1|NA|TRBV4-1
CASSHGPGQGANEQFF
TGCGCCAGCAGCCATGGACCGGGACAGGGGGCTAATGAGCAGTTCTTC
>TRBJ2-7|NA|NA|TRBV11-2
CASSTGTPNEYF
TGTGCCAGCAGCACCGGGACGCCCAATGAGTACTTC
>TRBJ2-5|TRBD1|NA|TRBV6-2/TRBV6-3
CASTPWRTGVLQETQYF
TGTGCCAGCACCCCTTGGCGGACAGGGGTTTTACAAGAGACCCAGTACTTC
>TRBJ2-3|NA|many|TRBV29-1
CSATDLTDTQYF
TGCAGCGCAACCGACCTCACAGATACGCAGTATTTT
>TRBJ2-4|TRBD1|few|TRBV20-1
CSASFRTGGDLAKNIQYF
TGCAGTGCCAGTTTCAGGACAGGGGGGGACCTGGCCAAAAACATTCAGTACTTC
>TRBJ1-2|TRBD1|NA|TRBV20-1
CSASGTGKNGYTF
TGCAGTGCTTCCGGGACAGGGAAGAATGGCTACACCTTC
>TRBJ2-5|NA|NA|TRBV4-3
CASSQDGRGGRETQYF
TGCGCCAGCAGCCAAGATGGACGCGGAGGCCGGGAGACCCAGTACTTC
>TRBJ2-7|NA|few|TRBV20-1
CSARPGQENEQYF
TGCAGTGCTAGACCGGGACAAGAAAACGAGCAGTACTTC
>TRBJ2-1|NA|NA|TRBV12-1
CASSFAGGDEQFF
TGTGCCAGCAGCTTTGCCGGAGGCGATGAGCAGTTCTTC
>TRBJ1-3|TRBD1|NA|TRBV5-1
CASSVDRGPGNTIYF
TGCGCCAGCAGCGTGGACAGGGGGCCTGGAAACACCATATATTTT
>TRBJ2-7|NA|few|TRBV15
CATSRESPGSPYEQYF
TGTGCCACCAGCAGAGAGTCCCCAGGGTCCCCCTACGAGCAGTACTTC
>TRBJ2-7|NA|NA|TRBV7-2
CASSLERAGRFHEQYF
TGTGCCAGCAGCTTAGAAAGGGCAGGGAGATTTCACGAGCAGTACTTC
>TRBJ2-7|NA|few|TRBV7-9
CASSLLEEGPYEQYF
TGTGCCAGCAGCTTATTGGAGGAGGGCCCCTACGAGCAGTACTTC
>TRBJ2-2|NA|few|TRBV2
CASTMFPGNTGELFF
TGTGCCAGCACCATGTTTCCCGGGAACACCGGGGAGCTGTTTTTT
>TRBJ1-5|NA|NA|TRBV28
CASSLVHWQPQHF
TGTGCCAGCAGTTTGGTTCATTGGCAGCCCCAGCATTTT
>TRBJ1-3|NA|NA|TRBV5-1
CARLRDPDSGGNTIYF
TGCGCCAGGCTCCGGGACCCGGATTCGGGGGGAAACACCATATATTTT
>TRBJ2-7|NA|NA|TRBV6-2/TRBV6-3
CASGNREVYEQYF
TGTGCCAGCGGAAACAGGGAGGTCTACGAGCAGTACTTC
>TRBJ2-1|TRBD2|NA|TRBV6-1
CASSPLASGKGEQFF
TGTGCCAGCAGCCCACTTGCTAGCGGGAAGGGTGAGCAGTTCTTC
>TRBJ2-7|NA|NA|TRBV4-1
CASSQASYLNSYEQYF
TGCGCCAGCAGCCAAGCCAGTTACCTAAACTCCTACGAGCAGTACTTC
>TRBJ2-5|TRBD1|many|TRBV20-1
CSAASYRGNQETQYF
TGCAGTGCTGCTTCATACAGGGGGAACCAAGAGACCCAGTACTTC
>TRBJ1-3|TRBD1|many|TRBV4-3
CASSPGTASGNTIYF
TGCGCCAGCAGCCCGGGGACAGCCTCTGGAAACACCATATATTTT
>TRBJ1-1|NA|few|TRBV19
CASSIGNTEAFF
TGTGCCAGTAGTATAGGGAACACTGAAGCTTTCTTT
>TRBJ2-7|NA|few|TRBV4-1
CASSQVSRSSYEQYF
TGCGCCAGCAGCCAAGTCTCCAGGAGCTCCTACGAGCAGTACTTC
>TRBJ2-7|TRBD2|NA|TRBV15
CANGTSEPYEQYF
TGTGCCAACGGGACTAGCGAACCCTACGAGCAGTACTTC
>TRBJ2-7|TRBD1|many|TRBV5-1
CASSTQGYEQYF
TGCGCCAGCAGCACACAGGGGTACGAGCAGTACTTC
>TRBJ2-7|TRBD2|NA|TRBV3-1
CASSPWTSGPSYEQYF
TGTGCCAGCAGCCCCTGGACTAGCGGGCCCTCCTACGAGCAGTACTTC
>TRBJ1-2|TRBD1|few|TRBV7-9
CASSLSIIRDSRYYGYTF
TGTGCCAGCAGCTTAAGTATTATCCGGGACAGTCGATACTATGGCTACACCTTC
>TRBJ1-4|NA|NA|TRBV28
CASSPDKGLNEKLFF
TGTGCCAGCAGCCCCGATAAGGGACTTAATGAAAAACTGTTTTTT
>TRBJ2-1|TRBD2|many|TRBV11-1
CASSHRLAGLYNEQFF
TGTGCCAGCAGCCACCGGCTAGCGGGACTCTACAATGAGCAGTTCTTC
>TRBJ1-2|NA|few|TRBV9
CASSVGRGTGYGYTF
TGTGCCAGCAGCGTAGGCAGGGGCACTGGCTATGGCTACACCTTC
>TRBJ2-1|TRBD2|once|TRBV30
CAWSVLAGGYNEQFF
TGTGCCTGGAGTGTATTGGCGGGAGGCTACAATGAGCAGTTCTTC
>TRBJ2-2|TRBD2|NA|TRBV4-3
CASSPGRGLLSRVGELFF
TGCGCCAGCAGCCCCGGGAGGGGACTACTAAGTCGGGTCGGGGAGCTGTTTTTT
>TRBJ1-1|NA|many|TRBV29-1
CSVDPIPVNTEAFF
TGCAGCGTTGACCCAATACCGGTGAACACTGAAGCTTTCTTT
>TRBJ1-6|NA|NA|TRBV19
CASSIGGSPLHF
TGTGCCAGTAGTATCGGGGGTTCACCCCTCCACTTT
>TRBJ2-1|TRBD2|NA|TRBV4-1
CASSDGRYNEQFF
TGCGCCAGCAGCGACGGGAGGTACAATGAGCAGTTCTTC
>TRBJ2-2|TRBD1|NA|TRBV28
CACSPQTGRLLNTGELFF
TGTGCCTGCAGTCCCCAGACAGGGAGACTTTTGAACACCGGGGAGCTGTTTTTT
>TRBJ2-3|NA|few|TRBV7-9
CASSGNADTQYF
TGTGCCAGCAGCGGGAACGCAGATACGCAGTATTTT
>TRBJ1-2|NA|many|TRBV15
CATSREGSLRKASGYTF
TGTGCCACCAGCAGAGAAGGATCCCTTCGGAAAGCTTCTGGCTACACCTTC
>TRBJ2-1|TRBD1|once|TRBV12-5
CASGSPVNRGNEQFF
TGTGCTAGTGGTTCCCCTGTGAACAGGGGGAATGAGCAGTTCTTC
>TRBJ1-6|NA|NA|TRBV28
CASSPYRNSPLHF
TGTGCCAGCAGCCCGTATAGGAATTCACCCCTCCACTTT
>TRBJ2-7|TRBD2|NA|TRBV28
CASSFRGLAGAQQYF
TGTGCCAGCAGTTTTAGAGGACTAGCGGGAGCCCAGCAGTACTTC
>TRBJ2-1|NA|NA|TRBV19
CASDGRTNEQFF
TGTGCCAGCGACGGGAGAACTAATGAGCAGTTCTTC
>TRBJ2-5|NA|NA|TRBV5-1
CASSGGNQETQYF
TGCGCCAGCAGCGGAGGGAACCAAGAGACCCAGTACTTC
>TRBJ2-7|TRBD2|few|TRBV9
CASSTLAGAGEQYF
TGTGCCAGCAGTACACTAGCGGGAGCGGGCGAGCAGTACTTC
>TRBJ2-7|TRBD1|once|TRBV4-3
CASSQGWTGAYEQYF
TGCGCCAGCAGCCAGGGATGGACAGGGGCCTACGAGCAGTACTTC